Listed here are 28 T cell receptor beta chains from one sample, sequenced in a study of cytomegalovirus exposure and HLA in healthy donors. PCR employed 60 Vbeta and 13 Jbeta primers. Some clones are missing from TCRdb's copy, which holds only in-frame ones; the method was immunoSEQ multiplex PCR. Of 150,000 to 200,000 clones detected, roughly four fifths appear once; the ten largest clones hold over 1.3%. Sequencing was done on a sample of PBMCs. The receptors here all came from a man between 60 and 75 years old in good health and CMV-seronegative.

The chain employs TRBV9 and TRBJ2-3; possibly TRBD2 for D (6 bases). Germline V CDR1 and CDR2: SGDLS, YYNGEE. Trimming left V 0 bases short and J 8 bases short, with 19 bases between. This CDR3 comprises 16 residues. The CDR3: CASSVGGGNVPGTQYF. CDR3 in DNA: TGTGCCAGCAGCGTAGGAGGCGGGAACGTCCCTGGTACGCAGTATTTT. The complete variable domain, with remaining parts taken from reference TRBV9 and TRBJ2-3, reads DSGVTQTPKHLITATGQRVTLRCSPRSGDLSVYWYQQSLDQGLQFLIQYYNGEERAKGNILERFSAQQFPDLHSELNLSSLELGDSALYFCASSVGGGNVPGTQYFGPGTRLTVL.

This clone was observed a single time. V gene TRBV7-2 combines with J gene TRBJ2-1; 14 bases are shared with TRBD2. Unmatched junction bases numbered 9, after V lost 5 bases and J lost 9 bases. Looked up from germline, CDR1 is SGHTA and CDR2 is FQGNSA. The CDR3 is 16 amino acids. CDR3 loop: CASSPRGLAGEGEQFF. The CDR3 DNA follows: TGTGCCAGCAGCCCACGGGGACTAGCGGGGGAGGGTGAGCAGTTCTTC.

The rearrangement links TRBV7-9 to TRBJ2-1, with D hard to call. In germline, CDR1 is SEHNR, CDR2 FQNEAQ (reference sequence). This CDR3 comprises 16 residues. The ends were cut back, 0 bases at V and 9 bases at J, with 18 bases in the middle. DNA for the CDR3: TGTGCCAGCAGCTTAGCACGTTTCGGTCTTCTCCCTGAGCAGTTCTTC. It is translated as CASSLARFGLLPEQFF.

The V gene is TRBV27, the J gene TRBJ2-5; 8 bases are a match to TRBD1. Unmatched junction bases numbered 9, after V lost 6 bases and J lost 0 bases. Germline V gene data show CDR1 as MNHEY and CDR2 as SMNVEV (reference sequence). This CDR3 contains 16 residues. The CDR3: CASSTRQGRHQETQYF. CDR3 bases: TGTGCCAGCAGCACCAGACAGGGGAGGCACCAAGAGACCCAGTACTTC.

V is TRBV30 and J is TRBJ2-2; TRBD2 matches 10 bases. J was trimmed by 4 bases and V by 8 bases; bases with no gene match: 16. The germline CDR1 and CDR2 sequences are GTSNPN and SVGIG (reference sequence). CDR3 size: 17 residues. The CDR3 reads CANSSGLAGDLTGELFF. In nucleotides, the CDR3 is TGTGCCAACTCGTCTGGGCTAGCGGGAGACCTCACCGGGGAGCTGTTTTTT.

The chain is built from TRBV11-2 and TRBJ1-4; TRBD1 aligns across 7 bases. The junction had 10 bases not matched to a gene; V was cut back by 8 bases and J by 7 bases. The germline CDR1 and CDR2 sequences are SGHAT and FQNNGV. CDR3 length: 14 amino acids. CDR3 coding DNA: TGTGCCAGCTGCGAGGGGGCGCCGGCTGAAAAACTGTTTTTT. Its translation is CASCEGAPAEKLFF. Filled out from reference TRBV11-2 and TRBJ1-4, the complete variable domain reads EAGVAQSPRYKIIEKRQSVAFWCNPISGHATLYWYQQILGQGPKLLIQFQNNGVVDDSQLPKDRFSAERLKGVDSTLKIQPAKLEDSAVYLCASCEGAPAEKLFFGSGTQLSVL.

This chain joins TRBV6-5 and TRBJ1-5; D is possibly TRBD1 (6 bases). Germline values: CDR1 MNHEY, CDR2 SVGAGI. Trimming took off 6 bases at V and 6 bases at J, with 15 bases between the two ends. This CDR3 comprises 14 residues. CDR3 protein: CASSRGGVGQPQHF. CDR3 nucleotide sequence: TGTGCCAGCAGCAGGGGAGGGGTTGGTCAGCCCCAGCATTTT.

This chain connects TRBV11-2 to TRBJ2-7, with unresolved D. CDR1 is SGHAT and CDR2 is FQNNGV in the germline V gene. Between the trimmed V and J ends, which lost 3 bases and 0 bases, there was a span of 12 bases. This CDR3 comprises 15 residues. CDR3 amino acids: CASSFMADSSYEQYF. CDR3 coding DNA: TGTGCCAGCAGCTTTATGGCGGATTCCTCCTACGAGCAGTACTTC.

A note on this clone: One end of the junction does not line up with germline, which may come from a read error. The chain is built from TRBV7-9 and TRBJ2-7; 8 bases are shared with TRBD1. Germline V CDR1 and CDR2: SEHNR, FQNEAQ (reference sequence). The CDR3 runs 14 residues. This chain's CDR3 is CSSTPDRGVEEQYF. The DNA of the CDR3 is TGTTCCAGCACCCCAGACAGGGGAGTAGAAGAGCAGTACTTC.

V is TRBV7-9 and J is TRBJ2-3, with TRBD1 matching 9 bases. The CDR3 has 16 amino acids. CDR1 is SEHNR, CDR2 FQNEAQ, per germline (reference sequence). V gave up 6 bases and J gave up 5 bases; unmatched junction bases: 12. CDR3: CASSSGLQGAGDTQYF. The CDR3 DNA sequence: TGTGCCAGCAGTTCGGGGCTACAGGGGGCGGGAGATACGCAGTATTTT.

This clone was picked up a small number of times. The V gene is TRBV5-1, the J gene TRBJ1-4, with D possibly being TRBD1 (5 bases). Germline lookup yields CDR1 SGHRS and CDR2 YFSETQ. With 1 base removed from V and 8 bases from J, the gap between germline ends came to 15 bases. This CDR3 has 15 residues. CDR3 amino acids: CASSLSDSQYEKLFF. CDR3 sequence (DNA): TGCGCCAGCAGCTTGAGTGACAGTCAATACGAAAAACTGTTTTTT.

A remark on this clone: At one end, the junction sequence differs from germline, possibly due to a read error. The chain couples TRBV13 to TRBJ2-7; 10 nucleotides agree with TRBD1. Looked up from germline, CDR1 is PRHDT and CDR2 is FYEKMQ (reference sequence). This CDR3 is 15 amino acids long. This CDR3 reads CASSIGQGGPYEQYF. The CDR3 coding sequence is TGTGCCAGCAGCATAGGACAGGGGGGGCCCTACGAGCAGTACTTC.

The V call is TRBV5-1, the J call TRBJ2-2; 8 positions match TRBD1. The germline CDR1 and CDR2 sequences are SGHRS and YFSETQ. This CDR3 is built from 16 residues. V dropped 4 bases and J dropped 2; count of bases not matched to a gene: 7. CDR3 sequence reads: CASSPGGQANTGELFF. The CDR3 DNA reads as TGCGCCAGCAGCCCCGGGGGACAGGCAAACACCGGGGAGCTGTTTTTT.

This chain uses TRBV4-3 with TRBJ2-7, with TRBD2 matching 7 bases. CDR3 size: 18 residues. Trimming removed 0 bases from V and 2 bases from J; junction bases left unmatched: 13. The germline V gene encodes CDR1 LGHNA and CDR2 YSLEER. Written as DNA, the CDR3 is TGCGCCAGCAGCCAAGACATGGGAGGGTATGGCAAAGCCTACGAGCAGTACTTC. Encoded protein: CASSQDMGGYGKAYEQYF.

The chain uses TRBV10-3 and TRBJ2-5; D might be TRBD2 (5 bases). In germline, CDR1 is ENHRY, CDR2 SYGVKD. CDR3 length: 13 amino acids. V lost 3 bases and J 5 bases, leaving 10 bases between the germline ends. This chain's CDR3 is CAISEELAETQYF. The CDR3 DNA is TGTGCCATCAGTGAAGAGCTAGCTGAGACCCAGTACTTC.

The chain is built from TRBV30 and TRBJ1-5; 9 nucleotides agree with TRBD1. J lost 2 bases, V lost 3 bases, and 5 bases had no gene match. CDR1 is GTSNPN and CDR2 is SVGIG in the germline V gene (reference sequence). The length of the CDR3 is 15 residues. The CDR3 is CAWRADRGGNQPQHF. The CDR3, as DNA: TGTGCCTGGAGGGCCGACAGGGGGGGCAATCAGCCCCAGCATTTT.

The chain couples TRBV7-9 to TRBJ2-7; D may be TRBD1 (6 bases). V was trimmed by 7 bases and J by 3 bases, leaving 10 bases between them. Germline V CDR1 and CDR2: SEHNR, FQNEAQ (reference sequence). The CDR3 extends over 12 amino acids. This CDR3 is CASNNRDYEQYF. The DNA of the CDR3 is TGTGCCAGCAACAACAGGGACTACGAGCAGTACTTC.

The chain links TRBV28 to TRBJ2-5; 7 nucleotides agree with TRBD1. The J call is doubtful: the DNA matches TRBJ2-7 better. CDR3 length equals 15 residues. CDR1 MDHEN and CDR2 SYDVKM come from the germline V gene. CDR3 DNA: TGTGCCAGCAGTTTTCTACCGGACAGGACCTACGAGCAGTACTTC. The encoded protein is CASSFLPDRTYEQYF.

The chain couples TRBV7-9 to TRBJ1-2; the D is unclear. CDR3 length: 15 residues. V shed 2 bases and J shed 5 bases, with 15 bases lying between them. CDR1 SEHNR and CDR2 FQNEAQ come from the germline V gene (reference sequence). The CDR3 DNA reads as TGTGCCAGCAGCTTAATGACGAACAGCCTTTATGGCTACACCTTC. Residues: CASSLMTNSLYGYTF.

This clone appeared a few times. This chain connects TRBV7-2 to TRBJ2-2, with 10 bases that match TRBD2. V lost 1 base and J lost 5; bases outside the gene matches: 1. Germline V gene lookup returns CDR1 SGHTA and CDR2 FQGNSA. The CDR3 is made up of 15 amino acids. The CDR3 coding sequence is TGTGCCAGCAGCTTAGAAGCGGGAGGGACCGGGGAGCTGTTTTTT. This encodes CASSLEAGGTGELFF. Variable domain in full (rest from reference TRBV7-2 and TRBJ2-2): GAGVSQSPSNKVTEKGKDVELRCDPISGHTALYWYRQSLGQGLEFLIYFQGNSAPDKSGLPSDRFSAERTGGSVSTLTIQRTQQEDSAVYLCASSLEAGGTGELFFGEGSRLTVL.

The chain links TRBV7-8 to TRBJ2-3; TRBD2 matches at 8 bases. The CDR3 spans 15 residues. V shed 1 base and J 10 bases; nucleotides not matched to a gene: 10. Germline V CDR1 and CDR2: SGHVS, FQNEAQ. CDR3 residues: CASSLGRGGASAQYF. The CDR3 DNA is TGTGCCAGCAGCTTAGGTCGGGGGGGCGCTTCCGCGCAGTATTTT. The full variable domain, rest sourced from reference TRBV7-8 and TRBJ2-3, is GAGVSQSPRYKVAKRGQDVALRCDPISGHVSLFWYQQALGQGPEFLTYFQNEAQLDKSGLPSDRFFAERPEGSVSTLKIQRTQQEDSAVYLCASSLGRGGASAQYFGPGTRLTVL.

The chain recombines TRBV28 with TRBJ1-5; weak D call: TRBD1 (5 bases). Germline V gene sequence: CDR1 MDHEN, CDR2 SYDVKM. Trimming removed 6 bases from V and 9 bases from J, with 15 bases in between. The CDR3 runs 13 residues. CDR3 nucleotide sequence: TGTGCCAGCAGCCCCCTTCGGGGGGTGCCCCAGCATTTT. As protein: CASSPLRGVPQHF.

This sequence joins TRBV11-3 and TRBJ2-2; the match to TRBD1 covers 10 bases. The J segment lost 7 bases and the V segment lost 5 bases, leaving 7 bases of the junction unmatched. The V gene's germline CDR1 is SGHNT and CDR2 YENEEA. This CDR3 has 15 residues. CDR3 nucleotides: TGTGCCAGCAGCCCGACAGGGGGCCCCGTCGGGGAGCTGTTTTTT. This codes for CASSPTGGPVGELFF.

The gene calls are TRBV5-1 and TRBJ2-5; the D gene is possibly TRBD1 (5 bases). The CDR3 is 14 residues long. V was trimmed by 1 base and J by 2 bases, leaving 9 bases between them. Germline CDR1 and CDR2: SGHRS and YFSETQ. The CDR3 loop reads CASSLSAGQETQYF. The CDR3, as DNA: TGCGCCAGCAGCTTGTCGGCAGGGCAAGAGACCCAGTACTTC.

The V gene is TRBV7-2, the J gene TRBJ1-1; 7 bases match TRBD1. The CDR3 totals 15 residues. Germline CDR1 SGHTA, CDR2 FQGNSA. The V segment lost 3 bases and the J segment 5 bases; nucleotides outside the gene matches: 9. DNA of the CDR3: TGTGCCAGCAGCTTGACAGGGTCGCGGAGAACTGAAGCTTTCTTT. As protein: CASSLTGSRRTEAFF. Variable domain in full (rest from reference TRBV7-2 and TRBJ1-1): GAGVSQSPSNKVTEKGKDVELRCDPISGHTALYWYRQSLGQGLEFLIYFQGNSAPDKSGLPSDRFSAERTGGSVSTLTIQRTQQEDSAVYLCASSLTGSRRTEAFFGQGTRLTVV.

This clone was picked up one time. The chain employs TRBV7-6 and TRBJ1-1; D call uncertain. V lost 5 bases, J lost 4 bases, and 14 bases lay in between. CDR3 length: 14 amino acids. The germline gives CDR1 SGHVS, CDR2 FNYEAQ. CDR3 region: CASSVMEVGTEAFF. CDR3 DNA sequence: TGTGCCAGCAGCGTTATGGAGGTGGGCACTGAAGCTTTCTTT.

The chain is built from TRBV7-9 and TRBJ2-5, with unresolved D. Germline V CDR1 and CDR2: SEHNR, FQNEAQ (reference sequence). This CDR3 contains 13 residues. Trimming removed 4 bases from V and 2 bases from J, with 8 bases in between. The CDR3 DNA reads as TGTGCCAGCAGCTCGGCCGGGCAAGAGACCCAGTACTTC. As protein: CASSSAGQETQYF.

This chain joins TRBV27 and TRBJ2-7; 8 bases are shared with TRBD2. J gave up 2 bases and V 5 bases, and 5 bases lay outside the gene matches. The CDR3 totals 14 residues. Per the germline V gene, CDR1 is MNHEY and CDR2 is SMNVEV (reference sequence). The CDR3 sequence: CASSMTGGPYEQYF. Here the CDR3 DNA reads TGTGCCAGCAGTATGACGGGAGGGCCCTACGAGCAGTACTTC.